This T cell receptor (beta chain) comes out of a study of T cell responses to AZD1222 COVID-19 vaccine. Study details: Second-dose schedules of about 4 or about 12 weeks were combined.

Per germline, CDR1 KGHSH and CDR2 LQKENI. This CDR3 comprises 18 residues. V was pared by 3 bases and J by 3 bases, with 13 bases of the junction left unmatched. This clone is a singleton in its sample. Its antigen remains unidentified. Some clones are missing from TCRdb's copy, which holds only in-frame ones; the method was immunoSEQ multiplex PCR. Of some 92,000 clones in the sample, around 93% are singletons; the top ten hold about 7.5%. Study-wide points: Per reports, nearly half of all spike-specific TCRs target regions that are unmutated in variants. A mostly white British donor set with more females was recruited, and clonal diversity was possibly underestimated. Only after the peak T cell response were repertoires sampled.

The sample here was peripheral blood, taken on day 0 of AZD1222 vaccination. This chain connects TRBV18 to TRBJ1-2, with 10 bases identical to TRBD1. This receptor was obtained from an adult in good health. The CDR3 region is CASSPQAWDRGPDYGYTF. The CDR3 DNA sequence: TGTGCCAGCTCACCGCAGGCTTGGGACAGGGGACCGGACTATGGCTACACCTTC.